A single sample gave rise to the 9 T cell receptor beta chains below, sequenced in a study of prognosis after radiotherapy for stage I lung cancer. Researchers used two-round multiplex PCR to amplify TCR beta CDR3 starting from genomic DNA. The authors ran first-round PCR with primers specific to each TRBV and TRBJ gene. TCRdb re-called the multiplex PCR reads with MiXCR, one entry per CDR3 protein. The sample lists roughly 14,000 distinct CDR3 sequences, less than 40% occurring once. The material was PBMCs, obtained before or after stereotactic body radiation therapy (not recorded which). Receptors were obtained from a donor older than 45 with non-small cell lung cancer.

Comments on this clonotype: A far larger clone is just one base off, so this is likely a read error. V is TRBV6-2 or TRBV6-3 and J is TRBJ1-1, with D tentatively TRBD1 (6 bases). The CDR3 has 13 residues. Germline V gene sequence: CDR1 MNHEY, CDR2 SVGEGT. The CDR3 DNA reads TGTGCCAGCAGTGTCCCGACAGGCCTTGAAGCTTCCTTT. Translating gives CASSVPTGLEASF.

This clonotype came up many times. The chain has TRBV6-2 or TRBV6-3 and TRBJ2-1; D gene uncertain. Trimming took off 8 bases at V and 9 bases at J, with 11 bases between the two ends. This CDR3 is 11 amino acids long. Germline assignment: CDR1 MNHEY and CDR2 SVGEGT. The CDR3 region is CASANMGEQFF. CDR3 bases: TGTGCCAGCGCGAACATGGGTGAGCAGTTCTTC.

By sample share, this clonotype is medium-sized. CDR3 DNA sequence: TGCGCCAGCAGCGGCGGGCAGACTAAGCAGTACTTC. The encoded protein is CASSGGQTKQYF. This chain connects TRBV5-1 to TRBJ2-7, with D possibly being TRBD2 (5 bases). This CDR3 contains 12 residues. Per germline, CDR1 SGHRS and CDR2 YFSETQ. The V gene lost 4 bases and the J gene lost 8 bases, with 13 bases spanning the gap.

This clonotype was seen many times. Here the CDR3 DNA reads TGTGCCAGCAGTGCCAGAGAGAACACTGAAGCTTTCTTT. It specifies CASSARENTEAFF. This chain connects TRBV6-1 to TRBJ1-1, with D unresolved. Trimming cost V 4 bases and J 1 base, with 7 bases left between them. The CDR3 has 13 residues. Germline V CDR1 and CDR2: MNHNS, SASEGT.

This clonotype was counted many times. The chain carries TRBV6-2 or TRBV6-3 and TRBJ1-2, with 8 bases that match TRBD1. Germline CDR1 is MNHEY and CDR2 is SVGEGT. CDR3 length: 14 amino acids. V gave up 11 bases and J gave up 6 bases; unmatched junction bases: 14. The chain's CDR3 is CASYDWTGSNGYTF. DNA for the CDR3: TGTGCCTCTTACGACTGGACAGGGAGTAATGGCTACACCTTC.

At least ten counts were recorded for this clonotype. The junction does not match germline at one end; this may be a read error. This chain links TRBV7-7 with TRBJ2-1; D is uncertain. The V gene's germline CDR1 is SSHAT and CDR2 FNYEAQ (reference sequence). CDR3 length: 13 residues. As DNA, the CDR3 is TGTGCTAGCAGCTTAGCCGCTAGCAATGAGCAGTTCTTC. This encodes CASSLAASNEQFF.

This clonotype has at least ten counts. This chain links TRBV19 with TRBJ2-4; D possibly corresponds to TRBD2 (5 bases). Germline CDR1 LNHDA, CDR2 SQIVND (reference sequence). V lost 3 bases to trimming and J lost 5 bases, with 20 bases between them. The CDR3 consists of 17 residues. Written as DNA, the CDR3 is TGTGCCAGTAGTATGAACAATGTAGCGCTACCACAAAACATTCAGTACTTC. This codes for CASSMNNVALPQNIQYF.

Note on this clonotype: A read error likely explains this, since a far larger clone differs by one base. This rearrangement joins TRBV6-4 to TRBJ1-3; D perhaps matches TRBD1 (6 bases). Trimming removed 5 bases from V and 2 bases from J, with 16 bases in between. Germline V gene data show CDR1 as MRHNA and CDR2 as SNTAGT. The CDR3 sequence is 16 residues long. CDR3 DNA sequence: TGTGCCAGCAGTCGGGTGGGACATGCGACTGGAAACACCATATATTTT. This gives the protein CASSRVGHATGNTIYF.

This chain connects TRBV19 to TRBJ1-6; D is ambiguous. Trimming removed 10 bases at V and 13 bases at J, with 17 bases between. Germline V gives CDR1 LNHDA, CDR2 SQIVND (reference sequence). The CDR3 covers 12 residues. This CDR3 is CAIRETGLPLHF. The DNA for the CDR3 is TGTGCCATCCGAGAGACCGGTCTCCCCCTCCACTTT.